These 2 T cell receptor beta chains were sequenced from one sample in a study of cytomegalovirus exposure and HLA in healthy donors. PCR employed 60 Vbeta and 13 Jbeta primers. Here immunoSEQ multiplex PCR was the method, and the copy in TCRdb shows in-frame clones only, minus some. The sample contains about 77,000 clones, approximately 78% of which appear only once. The material sequenced was PBMCs. The receptors here all came from a man in his forties in good health and CMV-seronegative.

The chain is built from TRBV5-4 and TRBJ2-7; D may be TRBD2 (6 bases). In germline, CDR1 is SGHNT, CDR2 YYREEE (reference sequence). This CDR3 contains 16 residues. Trimming stripped 0 bases from V and 0 bases from J, with 13 bases between. CDR3 DNA: TGTGCCAGCAGCTTGGGCGGGACGGGAAGCTCCTACGAGCAGTACTTC. Translated: CASSLGGTGSSYEQYF.

In this sample, this clone turned up once. The chain uses TRBV5-1 and TRBJ1-5; TRBD1 agrees at 10 bases. This CDR3 has 15 amino acids. CDR1 SGHRS and CDR2 YFSETQ come from the germline V gene. Unmatched junction bases numbered 6, after V lost 4 bases and J lost 5 bases. The CDR3 loop is CASSPGTGDDQPQHF. CDR3 coding DNA: TGCGCCAGCAGCCCCGGGACAGGGGACGATCAGCCCCAGCATTTT.